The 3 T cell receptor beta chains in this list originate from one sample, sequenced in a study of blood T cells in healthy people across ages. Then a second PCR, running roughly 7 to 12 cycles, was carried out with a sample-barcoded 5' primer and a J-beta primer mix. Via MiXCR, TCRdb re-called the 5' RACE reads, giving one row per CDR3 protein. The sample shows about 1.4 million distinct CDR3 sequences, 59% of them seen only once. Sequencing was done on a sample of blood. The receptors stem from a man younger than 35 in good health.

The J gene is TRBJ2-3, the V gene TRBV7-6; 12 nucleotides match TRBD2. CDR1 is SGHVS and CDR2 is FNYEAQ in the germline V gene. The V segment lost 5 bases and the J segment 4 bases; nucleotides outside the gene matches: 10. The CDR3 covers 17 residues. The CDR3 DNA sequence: TGTGCCAGCAGCACTTATGCACTAGCGGGAGGATCAGATACGCAGTATTTT. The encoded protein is CASSTYALAGGSDTQYF.

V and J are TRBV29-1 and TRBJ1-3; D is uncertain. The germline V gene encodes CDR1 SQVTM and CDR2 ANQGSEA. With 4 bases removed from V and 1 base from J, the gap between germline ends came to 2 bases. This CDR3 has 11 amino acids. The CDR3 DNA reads TGCAGCGTTGCGTCTGGAAACACCATATATTTT. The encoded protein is CSVASGNTIYF.

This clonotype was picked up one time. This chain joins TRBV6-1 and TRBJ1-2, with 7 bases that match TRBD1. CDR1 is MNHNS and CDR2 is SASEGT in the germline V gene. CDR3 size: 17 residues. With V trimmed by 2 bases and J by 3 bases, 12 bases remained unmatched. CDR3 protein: CASSEPFRTGVYYGYTF. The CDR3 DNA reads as TGTGCCAGCAGTGAACCATTTAGGACAGGAGTATACTATGGCTACACCTTC.